This is a list of T cell receptor beta chains from one sample in a study of T cells in Graves' hyperthyroidism and ophthalmopathy. From the multiplex PCR reads, TCRdb called clonotypes with MiXCR, one entry per CDR3 protein. The profile shows fewer than 750,000 distinct CDR3 sequences, about 14% of them singletons. The sequenced sample was blood. The receptors come from a woman aged 45 to 65 with Graves' ophthalmopathy. The CDR3 runs from the conserved cysteine through the conserved F or W. A D gene is named only where the DNA matches it firmly. The size entry is marked missing in some rows and otherwise reads once, few, many or a size class.

CDR3 protein: CASSATSGSYEQYF
CDR3 DNA: TGTGCCAGCAGCGCGACTAGCGGATCCTACGAGCAGTACTTC
clone size: many
D gene: TRBD2
J gene: TRBJ2-7
V gene: TRBV9

CDR3 protein: CASSLVGLSGANVLTF
CDR3 DNA: TGTGCCAGCAGCTTAGTAGGACTCTCTGGGGCCAACGTCCTGACTTTC
clone size: NA
D gene: NA
J gene: TRBJ2-6
V gene: TRBV7-2

CDR3 protein: CASSLVGSGTYQETQYF
CDR3 DNA: TGCGCCAGCAGCTTGGTGGGTAGCGGGACCTACCAAGAGACCCAGTACTTC
clone size: NA
D gene: TRBD2
J gene: TRBJ2-5
V gene: TRBV5-1

CDR3 protein: CATSRVVTGAQPQHF
CDR3 DNA: TGTGCCACCAGCAGAGTTGTGACAGGGGCTCAGCCCCAGCATTTT
clone size: many
D gene: TRBD1
J gene: TRBJ1-5
V gene: TRBV15

CDR3 protein: CSAIPGLATDTQYF
CDR3 DNA: TGCAGTGCTATCCCGGGACTAGCCACAGATACGCAGTATTTT
clone size: few
D gene: TRBD2
J gene: TRBJ2-3
V gene: TRBV20-1

CDR3 protein: CSALNGGVTYEQYF
CDR3 DNA: TGCAGTGCACTTAACGGGGGCGTCACCTACGAGCAGTACTTC
clone size: many
D gene: NA
J gene: TRBJ2-7
V gene: TRBV20-1

CDR3 protein: CASSQDVGGAYEQYF
CDR3 DNA: TGCGCCAGCAGCCAAGATGTAGGGGGAGCCTACGAGCAGTACTTC
clone size: many
D gene: NA
J gene: TRBJ2-7
V gene: TRBV4-3

CDR3 protein: CASSFGQGVVGTEAFF
CDR3 DNA: TGTGCCAGCAGCTTCGGACAGGGGGTAGTTGGGACTGAAGCTTTCTTT
clone size: many
D gene: TRBD1
J gene: TRBJ1-1
V gene: TRBV5-6

CDR3 protein: CSVGGLNQPQHF
CDR3 DNA: TGCAGCGTTGGAGGGTTAAATCAGCCCCAGCATTTT
clone size: few
D gene: NA
J gene: TRBJ1-5
V gene: TRBV29-1

CDR3 protein: CASSESSGANVLTF
CDR3 DNA: TGCGCCAGCAGTGAGTCGTCCGGGGCCAACGTCCTGACTTTC
clone size: NA
D gene: NA
J gene: TRBJ2-6
V gene: TRBV10-2

CDR3 protein: CASSRAAGQTSGANVLTF
CDR3 DNA: TGCGCCAGCAGCCGAGCGGCGGGACAGACTTCTGGGGCCAACGTCCTGACTTTC
clone size: NA
D gene: NA
J gene: TRBJ2-6
V gene: TRBV4-3

CDR3 protein: CASSPVVGFEQYF
CDR3 DNA: TGCGCCAGCAGCCCCGTAGTAGGGTTCGAGCAGTACTTC
clone size: NA
D gene: NA
J gene: TRBJ2-7
V gene: TRBV4-3

CDR3 protein: CATSRDAGATNEKLFF
CDR3 DNA: TGTGCCACCAGCAGGGACGCCGGGGCGACTAATGAAAAACTGTTTTTT
clone size: few
D gene: NA
J gene: TRBJ1-4
V gene: TRBV15

CDR3 protein: CSAHPTGVDYTEAFF
CDR3 DNA: TGCAGTGCTCACCCTACAGGGGTTGATTACACTGAAGCTTTCTTT
clone size: many
D gene: TRBD1
J gene: TRBJ1-1
V gene: TRBV20-1

CDR3 protein: CASSQEPGSGVSPLHF
CDR3 DNA: TGTGCCAGCAGCCAAGAACCAGGGAGTGGTGTTTCACCCCTCCACTTT
clone size: few
D gene: NA
J gene: TRBJ1-6
V gene: TRBV3-1

CDR3 protein: CSALLAGGPKAKNIQYF
CDR3 DNA: TGCAGTGCTCTACTAGCGGGAGGGCCGAAAGCCAAAAACATTCAGTACTTC
clone size: NA
D gene: TRBD2
J gene: TRBJ2-4
V gene: TRBV20-1

CDR3 protein: CASRLSGGGGTEAFF
CDR3 DNA: TGTGCCAGCAGGCTCTCCGGAGGGGGCGGCACTGAAGCTTTCTTT
clone size: many
D gene: TRBD1
J gene: TRBJ1-1
V gene: TRBV6-1

CDR3 protein: CARSLSVTQGVFSYKQYF
CDR3 DNA: TGTGCCCGCAGTTTAAGCGTCACACAGGGGGTATTCTCCTACAAGCAGTACTTC
clone size: NA
D gene: TRBD1
J gene: TRBJ2-7
V gene: TRBV27

CDR3 protein: CASSLDLAPDSYEQYF
CDR3 DNA: TGTGCCAGCAGCTTAGATCTAGCGCCTGACTCCTACGAGCAGTACTTC
clone size: many
D gene: NA
J gene: TRBJ2-7
V gene: TRBV7-2

CDR3 protein: CATSDPKGRYNEQFF
CDR3 DNA: TGTGCCACCAGTGACCCGAAGGGTCGATACAATGAGCAGTTCTTC
clone size: many
D gene: NA
J gene: TRBJ2-1
V gene: TRBV24-1

CDR3 protein: CASSGKTGDDGTEAFF
CDR3 DNA: TGTGCCAGCTCAGGAAAGACAGGGGACGATGGCACTGAAGCTTTCTTT
clone size: few
D gene: TRBD1
J gene: TRBJ1-1
V gene: TRBV18

CDR3 protein: CASTASSGGSGELFF
CDR3 DNA: TGTGCCAGCACTGCTAGCAGTGGGGGGTCCGGGGAGCTGTTTTTT
clone size: NA
D gene: NA
J gene: TRBJ2-2
V gene: TRBV28

CDR3 protein: CASTTGLNNSPLHF
CDR3 DNA: TGTGCCAGTACTACGGGGTTAAATAATTCACCCCTCCACTTT
clone size: NA
D gene: NA
J gene: TRBJ1-6
V gene: TRBV19

CDR3 protein: CASSYSTGLPNYGYTF
CDR3 DNA: TGTGCCAGCAGCTATTCGACAGGTTTGCCAAACTATGGCTACACCTTC
clone size: many
D gene: NA
J gene: TRBJ1-2
V gene: TRBV7-6

CDR3 protein: CASRDRAHTGELFF
CDR3 DNA: TGTGCCAGCAGGGACAGGGCTCACACCGGGGAGCTGTTTTTT
clone size: many
D gene: TRBD1
J gene: TRBJ2-2
V gene: TRBV2

CDR3 protein: CASRDRLNTEAFF
CDR3 DNA: TGTGCCAGCAGAGACAGGTTGAACACTGAAGCTTTCTTT
clone size: NA
D gene: NA
J gene: TRBJ1-1
V gene: TRBV25-1